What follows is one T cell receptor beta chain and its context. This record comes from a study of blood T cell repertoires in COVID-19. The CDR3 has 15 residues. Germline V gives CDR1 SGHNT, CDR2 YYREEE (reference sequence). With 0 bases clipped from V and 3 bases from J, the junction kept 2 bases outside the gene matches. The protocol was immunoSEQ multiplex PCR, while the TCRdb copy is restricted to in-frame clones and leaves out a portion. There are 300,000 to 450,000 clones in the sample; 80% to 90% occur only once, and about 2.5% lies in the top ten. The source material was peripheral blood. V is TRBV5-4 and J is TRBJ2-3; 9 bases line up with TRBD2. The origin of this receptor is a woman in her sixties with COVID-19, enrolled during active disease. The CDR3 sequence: CASSLGLAGTDTQYF. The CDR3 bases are TGTGCCAGCAGCTTGGGGCTAGCGGGGACAGATACGCAGTATTTT.